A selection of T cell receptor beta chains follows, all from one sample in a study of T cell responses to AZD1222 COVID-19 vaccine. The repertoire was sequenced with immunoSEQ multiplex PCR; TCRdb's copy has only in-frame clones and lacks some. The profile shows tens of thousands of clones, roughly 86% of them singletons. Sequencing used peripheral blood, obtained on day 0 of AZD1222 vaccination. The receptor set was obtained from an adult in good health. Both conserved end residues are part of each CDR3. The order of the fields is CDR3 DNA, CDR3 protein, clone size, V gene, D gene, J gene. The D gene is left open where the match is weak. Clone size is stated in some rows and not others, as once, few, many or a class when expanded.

TGTGCCAGCACCGTCGAACCGGGCAATCCCTTTGAAGCTTTCTTT CASTVEPGNPFEAFF - TRBV11-1 - TRBJ1-1
TGCGCCAGCAGTATACAGGGGGCGCGGATGAACACTGAAGCTTTCTTT CASSIQGARMNTEAFF once TRBV5-1 TRBD1 TRBJ1-1
TGTGCCAGCAGCCAAGCCGCGGGAGGAGGTTATGAGCAGTTCTTC CASSQAAGGGYEQFF - TRBV14 TRBD2 TRBJ2-1
TGTGCTAGCAGCTTAAACAGGGGGCAGGATACGCAGTATTTT CASSLNRGQDTQYF - TRBV7-7 TRBD1 TRBJ2-3
TGTGCCAGCAGCCCAATATTCTCTGGGGCCAACGTCCTGACTTTC CASSPIFSGANVLTF - TRBV7-2 - TRBJ2-6
TGTGCCAGCAGCATAAGCGGGACAGCCACTGAAGCTTTCTTT CASSISGTATEAFF - TRBV7-8 TRBD1 TRBJ1-1
TGTGCCAGCGCCCACGGGTCTTCCTACAATGAGCAGTTCTTC CASAHGSSYNEQFF - TRBV9 - TRBJ2-1
TGCGCCAGCAGCCCGGGCCAGAACACCGGGGAGCTGTTTTTT CASSPGQNTGELFF - TRBV5-1 - TRBJ2-2
TGTGCCAGCAGCCAACGATGGCAGACCTATGGCTACACCTTC CASSQRWQTYGYTF once TRBV3-1/TRBV3-2 - TRBJ1-2
TGTGCCAGCAGCTTAGGGGAAGGAGAGACCCAGTACTTC CASSLGEGETQYF once TRBV7-2 - TRBJ2-5
TGTGCCAGTAGTTCAATCAGGGCAGATACGCAGTATTTT CASSSIRADTQYF once TRBV19 - TRBJ2-3
TGCAGCGTTGAAGTGGGGAACACTGAAGCTTTCTTT CSVEVGNTEAFF few TRBV29-1 - TRBJ1-1
TGTGCCTGGAGTGAGGCTAGCGGGGCCTACGAGCAGTACTTC CAWSEASGAYEQYF - TRBV30 TRBD2 TRBJ2-7
TGTGCTAGTGGTACTTCGGGGGGGAACACTGAAGCTTTCTTT CASGTSGGNTEAFF - TRBV12-5 - TRBJ1-1
TGTGCCAGCAGCCCACAGGGGGGGATAGGGAATGAGCAGTTCTTC CASSPQGGIGNEQFF - TRBV7-2 - TRBJ2-1
TGTGCCAGCAGCTTAAGGGCCGAGGGTGAGCAGTTCTTC CASSLRAEGEQFF - TRBV7-3 - TRBJ2-1
TGTGCCAGCAGCGCGACGGTTGGGCAGCCCCAGCATTTT CASSATVGQPQHF - TRBV11-2 - TRBJ1-5
TGCAGCGCCGGGACGGACGGCTATGGCTACACCTTC CSAGTDGYGYTF - TRBV29-1 - TRBJ1-2